One and the same sample provided the 18 T cell receptor beta chains below, sequenced in a study of cytotoxic CD8 clonotypes in ibrutinib-treated CLL. The table came from immunoSEQ multiplex PCR; TCRdb's copy has only in-frame clones and leaves some out. Seen here are about 130,000 clones, roughly 84% observed once, and the top ten hold roughly 3.3%. The sequences come from PBMCs, collected after 24 months of ibrutinib treatment. These TCRs come from a human donor with chronic lymphocytic leukemia.

V and J are TRBV29-1 and TRBJ1-2; D gene ambiguous. CDR1 is SQVTM and CDR2 is ANQGSEA in the germline V gene. V lost 3 bases to trimming and J lost 2 bases, with 7 bases between them. This CDR3 has 12 amino acids. CDR3 bases: TGCAGCGTTGAGGAACAGAACTATGGCTACACCTTC. Amino acids: CSVEEQNYGYTF.

This clone was observed once. The V call is TRBV7-8, the J call TRBJ2-3, with D tentatively TRBD2 (7 bases). The germline V gene encodes CDR1 SGHVS and CDR2 FQNEAQ. Trimming removed 5 bases from V and 1 base from J, with 13 bases in between. The CDR3 has 15 amino acids. CDR3 coding DNA: TGTGCCAGCAGCCTCACGGGGGGCGGCACAGATACGCAGTATTTT. This translates into CASSLTGGGTDTQYF.

V is TRBV12-5 and J is TRBJ2-4, with D perhaps given as TRBD1 or TRBD2 (5 bases each). The germline CDR1 and CDR2 sequences are LGHNT and FRNRAP. V shed 2 bases and J shed 0 bases, with 17 bases lying between them. There are 18 residues in the CDR3. This CDR3 reads CASGLLRGTDLAKNIQYF. The CDR3 bases are TGTGCTAGTGGTTTGCTACGTGGGACCGACCTAGCCAAAAACATTCAGTACTTC. Based on the CDR3 plus reference TRBV12-5 and TRBJ2-4, the full variable domain is DARVTQTPRHKVTEMGQEVTMRCQPILGHNTVFWYRQTMMQGLELLAYFRNRAPLDDSGMPKDRFSAEMPDATLATLKIQPSEPRDSAVYFCASGLLRGTDLAKNIQYFGAGTRLSVL.

V and J are TRBV7-9 and TRBJ2-1, with D possibly TRBD2 on 6 matching bases. Germline assignment: CDR1 SEHNR and CDR2 FQNEAQ (reference sequence). The CDR3 is made up of 14 amino acids. The V end lost 2 bases, the J end lost 5 bases, and 10 bases lay between the germline ends. CDR3 DNA: TGTGCCAGCAGCTTACATGGGGGGAACAATGAGCAGTTCTTC. This sequence encodes CASSLHGGNNEQFF. The entire variable domain, with the rest obtained from reference TRBV7-9 and TRBJ2-1, is as follows: DTGVSQNPRHKITKRGQNVTFRCDPISEHNRLYWYRQTLGQGPEFLTYFQNEAQLEKSRLLSDRFSAERPKGSFSTLEIQRTEQGDSAMYLCASSLHGGNNEQFFGPGTRLTVL.

V gene TRBV10-3 combines with J gene TRBJ2-5, with D unclear. The CDR3 loop spans 13 amino acids. The germline V gene encodes CDR1 ENHRY and CDR2 SYGVKD. Trimming left V 1 base short and J 5 bases short, with 8 bases between. The CDR3 is CAISELGGETQYF. In DNA, the CDR3 is TGTGCCATCAGTGAGTTAGGTGGCGAGACCCAGTACTTC.

The chain carries TRBV9 and TRBJ1-6; D is uncertain. CDR3 length: 17 residues. In germline, CDR1 is SGDLS, CDR2 YYNGEE. Trimming stripped 3 bases from V and 7 bases from J, with 20 bases between. CDR3 DNA: TGTGCCAGCAGCGAATACCCAGCAGCGAATACCAATTCACCCCTCCACTTT. Its protein product is CASSEYPAANTNSPLHF.

In this sample, this clone turned up once. This sequence joins TRBV27 and TRBJ1-1, with TRBD1 identical over 7 bases. The CDR3 runs to 17 residues. V lost 5 bases to trimming and J lost 2 bases; unmatched junction nucleotides: 14. From germline, CDR1 is MNHEY and CDR2 SMNVEV (reference sequence). The CDR3 region has the DNA TGTGCCAGCAGTCTCCGGGACAGTGAGGGGCCTAACACTGAAGCTTTCTTT. Protein: CASSLRDSEGPNTEAFF.

V usage is TRBV4-3 and J usage is TRBJ1-3; tentative D call: TRBD1 (5 bases). Germline assignment: CDR1 LGHNA and CDR2 YSLEER. Trimming pared 0 bases from V and 3 bases from J, leaving 15 bases between. The CDR3 sequence is 17 residues long. CDR3 sequence: CASSQDWGDERGNTIYF. In DNA form, the CDR3 reads TGCGCCAGCAGCCAAGATTGGGGGGATGAGCGTGGAAACACCATATATTTT.

This chain uses TRBV9 with TRBJ1-2; 10 nucleotides line up with TRBD1. CDR1 SGDLS and CDR2 YYNGEE come from the germline V gene. Losses at the gene ends were 7 bases for V and 7 bases for J; bases not matched to a gene: 7. This CDR3 comprises 13 residues. The CDR3 DNA reads TGTGCCAGCGCCACAGGGACAGGGGCTGGCTACACCTTC. Its translation is CASATGTGAGYTF. Supplemented by reference TRBV9 and TRBJ1-2, the full variable domain reads DSGVTQTPKHLITATGQRVTLRCSPRSGDLSVYWYQQSLDQGLQFLIQYYNGEERAKGNILERFSAQQFPDLHSELNLSSLELGDSALYFCASATGTGAGYTFGSGTRLTVV.

The chain carries TRBV5-1 and TRBJ1-1; 8 bases line up with TRBD1. Looked up from germline, CDR1 is SGHRS and CDR2 is YFSETQ. This CDR3 spans 16 amino acids. V lost 7 bases and J lost 1; bases outside the gene matches: 12. CDR3 in amino acids: CASAPRTGTQNTEAFF. Here the CDR3 DNA reads TGCGCCAGCGCCCCAAGGACAGGGACCCAGAACACTGAAGCTTTCTTT.

The V gene is TRBV27, the J gene TRBJ1-1; 8 bases are a match to TRBD1. The CDR3 runs to 12 residues. The trim removed 2 bases at V and 11 bases at J, leaving 4 bases unmatched. Per the germline V gene, CDR1 is MNHEY and CDR2 is SMNVEV (reference sequence). The CDR3 loop is CASSLRTGRAFF. The CDR3 DNA sequence: TGTGCCAGCAGTTTAAGGACAGGGAGGGCTTTCTTT.

The chain has TRBV2 and TRBJ2-5; TRBD1 might be the D (6 bases). The ends were cut back, 10 bases at V and 2 bases at J, with 14 bases in the middle. The germline V gene encodes CDR1 SNHLY and CDR2 FYNNEI. The CDR3 is made up of 13 amino acids. CDR3 bases: TGTGCCACCCGATGGGGGCTTCAAGAGACCCAGTACTTC. Protein: CATRWGLQETQYF.

V gene TRBV5-6 combines with J gene TRBJ1-2; D call uncertain. This CDR3 is built from 12 residues. Trimming took off 1 base at V and 4 bases at J, with 5 bases between the two ends. Germline-derived CDR1 and CDR2 are SGHDT and YYEEEE. The CDR3 sequence is CASSLSSYGYTF. The CDR3, as DNA: TGTGCCAGCAGCTTGTCCAGCTATGGCTACACCTTC.

The V and J genes are TRBV15 and TRBJ2-1; D remains ambiguous. The CDR3 is 14 residues long. CDR1 is LNHNV, CDR2 YYDKDF, per germline (reference sequence). V lost 3 bases and J lost 0, with 6 bases in between. The CDR3 sequence: CATSRGNSYNEQFF. For the CDR3, the DNA is TGTGCCACCAGCAGGGGAAACTCCTACAATGAGCAGTTCTTC.

The CDR3 sequence: CASSLRNSPLHF. The CDR3 nucleotides read TGTGCCAGCAGCTTAAGGAATTCACCCCTCCACTTT. This sequence joins TRBV7-2 and TRBJ1-6; D remains ambiguous. The V end lost 2 bases, the J end lost 7 bases, and 3 bases lay between the germline ends. The germline V gene has CDR1 SGHTA and CDR2 FQGNSA. The CDR3 contains 12 residues.

This clone was recorded a few times. The V gene is TRBV18, the J gene TRBJ1-2; D gene unclear. Germline V gives CDR1 KGHSH, CDR2 LQKENI. There are 11 residues in the CDR3. V was clipped by 8 bases and J by 2 bases, with 6 bases between them. The CDR3 DNA reads as TGTGCCAGCACCGGGAACTATGGCTACACCTTC. Amino acid sequence: CASTGNYGYTF.

The CDR3 is CASSGGGQGRYGYTF. CDR3 nucleotides: TGTGCCAGCAGCGGGGGGGGACAGGGTCGCTATGGCTACACCTTC. V gene TRBV5-4 combines with J gene TRBJ1-2, with 9 bases fitting TRBD1. The V gene end was trimmed by 4 bases and the J gene end by 4 bases; junction bases not matched to a gene: 8. This CDR3 comprises 15 residues. The germline V gene encodes CDR1 SGHNT and CDR2 YYREEE (reference sequence).

The rearrangement uses TRBV15 and TRBJ2-5; D unclear. This CDR3 spans 13 amino acids. Trimming pared 3 bases from V and 5 bases from J, leaving 10 bases between. CDR1 and CDR2 (germline): LNHNV, YYDKDF (reference sequence). CDR3 nucleotides: TGTGCCACCAGCAGGGGTCCCAGGGAGACCCAGTACTTC. It specifies CATSRGPRETQYF.